These 19 T cell receptor beta chains were sequenced from one sample in a study of T cells in Graves' hyperthyroidism and ophthalmopathy. The CDR3 regions of TCR beta were amplified from RNA transcripts. First-round RT-PCR with HTBI primers amplified the TCR CDR3 region. Each CDR3 protein gets one entry after TCRdb re-called the multiplex PCR reads with MiXCR. The sample contains under 450,000 distinct CDR3 sequences, less than 20% of which appear only once. Material: blood. Receptor source: a woman aged 18-35 years with Graves' hyperthyroidism.

The sample holds a few counts of this clonotype. The junction departs from germline at one end; a sequencing error may be responsible. J is TRBJ1-6 and V is TRBV6-2 or TRBV6-3; no reliable D call. The CDR3 sequence is 14 residues long. CDR1 and CDR2 from the germline V gene are MNHEY and SVGEGT. The CDR3 sequence is CASGYEGSHSPLHF. The CDR3, as DNA: TGTGCCAGCGGTTATGAGGGATCTCATTCACCCCTCCACTTT.

Comment on this clonotype: A much larger clone sits a single nucleotide away, making a read error possible. V and J are TRBV3-1 and TRBJ1-5, with D tentatively TRBD1 (5 bases). The CDR3 is made up of 13 amino acids. Between the trimmed V and J ends, which lost 1 base and 11 bases, there was a span of 12 bases. In germline, CDR1 is LGHDT, CDR2 YNNKEL (reference sequence). The CDR3 DNA sequence: TGTGCCAGCAGCCAAGCCGGGACTGAGGCCCAGCATTTT. Its protein is CASSQAGTEAQHF.

This clonotype came up many times. The chain is built from TRBV5-5 and TRBJ1-2; D not resolved. The ends were cut back, 3 bases at V and 0 bases at J, with 9 bases in the middle. Germline lookup yields CDR1 SGHKS and CDR2 YYEKEE (reference sequence). The CDR3 covers 14 residues. DNA for the CDR3: TGTGCCAGCAGCTCTGACGGAGCTAACTATGGCTACACCTTC. It encodes CASSSDGANYGYTF.

Only a few counts were recorded for this clonotype. The chain is built from TRBV6-5 and TRBJ2-5; a weak D match, TRBD1 (6 bases). Germline V CDR1 and CDR2: MNHEY, SVGAGI. The CDR3 is made up of 15 amino acids. The V end lost 0 bases, the J end lost 1 base, and 9 bases lay between the germline ends. The CDR3 loop is CASSYSTGVQETQYF. The CDR3 DNA sequence: TGTGCCAGCAGTTACTCGACAGGAGTCCAAGAGACCCAGTACTTC.

This clonotype was counted many times. The chain carries TRBV2 and TRBJ2-3, with D possibly matching TRBD2 (6 bases). The CDR3 spans 14 residues. With 5 bases removed from V and 0 bases from J, the gap between germline ends came to 9 bases. Per the germline V gene, CDR1 is SNHLY and CDR2 is FYNNEI. Here the CDR3 reads CASSQGLSTDTQYF. CDR3 nucleotides: TGTGCCAGCAGTCAGGGACTGAGCACAGATACGCAGTATTTT.

In its sample, this clonotype was seen a few times. The chain joins TRBV20-1 to TRBJ2-1, with a tentative D call TRBD1 (6 bases). Deletions cut 5 bases from V and 7 bases from J, with 15 bases between. Germline values: CDR1 DFQATT, CDR2 SNEGSKA (reference sequence). The CDR3 totals 13 residues. This CDR3 is CSAPNQGWNEQFF. DNA of the CDR3: TGCAGTGCTCCGAATCAGGGGTGGAATGAGCAGTTCTTC.

At least ten counts were recorded for this clonotype. V usage is TRBV27 and J usage is TRBJ2-1, with D possibly matching TRBD2 (5 bases). Looked up from germline, CDR1 is MNHEY and CDR2 is SMNVEV (reference sequence). Trimming took off 7 bases at V and 2 bases at J, with 15 bases between the two ends. This CDR3 is 15 amino acids long. CDR3 sequence reads: CASIRTPAPYNEQFF. CDR3 coding DNA: TGTGCCAGCATCCGGACTCCAGCCCCCTACAATGAGCAGTTCTTC.

This clonotype was seen ten or more times. The V call is TRBV5-5, the J call TRBJ1-6; D gene uncertain. Trimming cost V 4 bases and J 6 bases, with 11 bases left between them. Germline values: CDR1 SGHKS, CDR2 YYEKEE (reference sequence). CDR3 size: 14 residues. CDR3 bases: TGTGCCAGCAGCGCTCCAGGCATTAATTCACCCCTCCACTTT. Translated, it gives CASSAPGINSPLHF. Combining the CDR3 with reference TRBV5-5 and TRBJ1-6 gives the whole variable domain DAGVTQSPTHLIKTRGQQVTLRCSPISGHKSVSWYQQVLGQGPQFIFQYYEKEERGRGNFPDRFSARQFPNYSSELNVNALLLGDSALYLCASSAPGINSPLHFGNGTRLTVT.

This clonotype was detected ten times or more. J is TRBJ2-1 and V is TRBV6-2 or TRBV6-3; no clear D. The V end was cut by 0 bases, the J end by 7 bases, with 7 bases between. Per the germline V gene, CDR1 is MNHEY and CDR2 is SVGEGT. This CDR3 is built from 13 residues. CDR3 in amino acids: CASSYSFRNEQFF. The CDR3 DNA follows: TGTGCCAGCAGTTACTCGTTTCGAAATGAGCAGTTCTTC.

This clonotype was seen more than once but under ten times. The V call is TRBV27, the J call TRBJ2-5; D not resolved. The CDR3 consists of 13 residues. V was cut by 2 bases and J by 4 bases, with 8 bases left in between. In germline, CDR1 is MNHEY, CDR2 SMNVEV (reference sequence). CDR3: CASSLVRTETQYF. The CDR3 bases are TGTGCCAGCAGTTTAGTCCGGACAGAGACCCAGTACTTC.

This clonotype was seen repeatedly, ten times or more. The CDR3 DNA sequence: TGTGCCAGCACCACTCGGGGGTGGTCCCTGAAGGCCCAGCATTTT. The encoded protein is CASTTRGWSLKAQHF. The V call is TRBV2, the J call TRBJ1-5; D is perhaps TRBD1 (5 bases). The CDR3 totals 15 residues. Germline V gene sequence: CDR1 SNHLY, CDR2 FYNNEI. V dropped 7 bases and J dropped 11 bases, with 24 bases sitting between them. Together with reference TRBV2 and TRBJ1-5, the CDR3 gives the full variable domain: EPEVTQTPSHQVTQMGQEVILRCVPISNHLYFYWYRQILGQKVEFLVSFYNNEISEKSEIFDDQFSVERPDGSNFTLKIRSTKLEDSAMYFCASTTRGWSLKAQHFGDGTRLSIL.

A few counts support this clonotype. The rearrangement links TRBV7-8 to TRBJ2-7; the D is unclear. CDR1 is SGHVS, CDR2 FQNEAQ, per germline. CDR3 size: 15 residues. The germline V and J ends were trimmed by 5 bases and 1 base, with 15 bases remaining between them. The DNA of the CDR3 is TGTGCCAGCAGCCCTCTCCTCCTATCGTCCTACGAGCAGTACTTC. Translation gives CASSPLLLSSYEQYF.

In its sample, this clonotype was seen many times. The chain has TRBV6-1 and TRBJ2-2, with a possible D match to TRBD1 (5 bases). The germline CDR1 and CDR2 sequences are MNHNS and SASEGT. CDR3 length: 11 residues. V dropped 5 bases and J dropped 9 bases, with 7 bases sitting between them. CDR3 loop: CASSKDRELFF. CDR3 nucleotides: TGTGCCAGCAGTAAGGACAGGGAGCTGTTTTTT.

This clonotype has a count of ten or more. The chain recombines TRBV12-3 or TRBV12-4 with TRBJ1-3; 7 bases are a match to TRBD1. V was pared by 3 bases and J by 4 bases, with 6 bases of the junction left unmatched. CDR3 length equals 15 residues. The CDR3 DNA reads TGTGCCAGCAGTTTTATGGACAGGTCGGGAAACACCATATATTTT. Amino acids: CASSFMDRSGNTIYF.

This clonotype was seen only a few times. The chain has TRBV25-1 and TRBJ1-6; D is possibly TRBD1 (5 bases). The CDR3 covers 16 residues. V lost 2 bases and J 8 bases, leaving 16 bases between the germline ends. Germline CDR1 is MGHDK and CDR2 is SYGVNS. Here the CDR3 DNA reads TGTGCCAGCAGTGAAGGGGCCGCAGGAGGTTATTCACCCCTCCACTTT. As protein: CASSEGAAGGYSPLHF.

This rearrangement joins TRBV5-1 to TRBJ2-6; no clear D. The CDR3 spans 14 residues. V lost 5 bases and J lost 3, with 9 bases in between. Germline CDR1 reads SGHRS; CDR2 reads YFSETQ. The chain's CDR3 is CASRALGGANVLTF. The CDR3 nucleotides read TGCGCCAGCAGGGCCCTGGGTGGGGCCAACGTCCTGACTTTC.

The chain combines TRBV5-6 with TRBJ1-2; 9 nucleotides line up with TRBD1. This CDR3 is 17 amino acids long. Germline V gives CDR1 SGHDT, CDR2 YYEEEE. Losses at the gene ends were 0 bases for V and 0 bases for J; bases not matched to a gene: 6. This CDR3 reads CASSLEGQGSPNYGYTF. The CDR3 region has the DNA TGTGCCAGCAGCTTGGAGGGACAGGGTTCGCCTAACTATGGCTACACCTTC.

V and J are TRBV11-2 and TRBJ1-2, with a weak D call TRBD1 (6 bases). Per germline, CDR1 SGHAT and CDR2 FQNNGV. This CDR3 contains 17 residues. CDR3 sequence (DNA): TGTACTAGCAGCAATCGACAGGCTCCCCTCTATGAGGAGGGCTACACCTTC. As protein: CTSSNRQAPLYEEGYTF.

At least ten counts were recorded for this clonotype. V usage is TRBV12-3 or TRBV12-4 and J usage is TRBJ1-2; D may be TRBD1 (5 bases). Trimming took off 3 bases at V and 7 bases at J, with 15 bases between the two ends. This CDR3 contains 14 residues. The CDR3 is CASSLEAPRVGYTF. The CDR3 nucleotides are TGTGCCAGCAGTTTGGAGGCCCCCAGGGTTGGCTACACCTTC.